These 8 T cell receptor beta chains were sequenced from one sample in a study of graft-versus-host responses after intestinal transplantation. Assay used: immunoSEQ multiplex PCR; TCRdb lists only in-frame clones, some missing. The sample has tens of thousands of clones, 75% to 95% seen once. Their antigen targets remain unknown. Here the sequenced sample was unstimulated CD8+ T cells sorted from spleen or lymph node cells, taken before intestinal transplant. These receptors were obtained from a human donor who received an intestinal transplant.

The chain combines TRBV9 with TRBJ2-5, with a weak D call TRBD1 (6 bases). The CDR3 contains 16 residues. V dropped 3 bases and J dropped 5 bases, with 20 bases sitting between them. From germline, CDR1 is SGDLS and CDR2 YYNGEE. CDR3 sequence (DNA): TGTGCCAGCAGCGCCTTCGCCAGGGGCGTCGAGGAGACCCAGTACTTC. Translating gives CASSAFARGVEETQYF.

The rearrangement joins TRBV27 to TRBJ1-4, with 11 bases aligning to TRBD1. J lost 11 bases, V lost 3 bases, and 5 bases had no gene match. Germline loops: CDR1 MNHEY, CDR2 SMNVEV (reference sequence). The CDR3 loop spans 14 amino acids. CDR3 sequence reads: CASSFPGQGDKLFF. CDR3 nucleotide sequence: TGTGCCAGCAGTTTTCCGGGACAGGGGGACAAACTGTTTTTT. Supplemented by reference TRBV27 and TRBJ1-4, the full variable domain reads EAQVTQNPRYLITVTGKKLTVTCSQNMNHEYMSWYRQDPGLGLRQIYYSMNVEVTDKGDVPEGYKVSRKEKRNFPLILESPSPNQTSLYFCASSFPGQGDKLFFGSGTQLSVL.

V and J are TRBV27 and TRBJ1-5; D not resolved. V dropped 3 bases and J dropped 3 bases, with 15 bases sitting between them. Germline V lookup: CDR1 MNHEY, CDR2 SMNVEV (reference sequence). The CDR3 runs to 16 residues. CDR3 residues: CASSLSEETLNQPQHF. The DNA of the CDR3 is TGTGCCAGCAGTTTGTCGGAGGAGACCCTCAATCAGCCCCAGCATTTT.

This chain uses TRBV7-6 with TRBJ2-7, with 10 bases lining up with TRBD1. This CDR3 comprises 15 residues. Germline values: CDR1 SGHVS, CDR2 FNYEAQ. Losses at the gene ends were 1 base for V and 5 bases for J; bases not matched to a gene: 5. The CDR3 loop reads CASSLVRTGGDEQYF. CDR3 nucleotide sequence: TGTGCCAGCAGCTTAGTTAGGACAGGGGGGGACGAGCAGTACTTC.

The V call is TRBV30, the J call TRBJ2-7; perhaps TRBD2 as D (6 bases). Germline V gives CDR1 GTSNPN, CDR2 SVGIG (reference sequence). Between the trimmed V and J ends, which lost 3 bases and 6 bases, there was a span of 18 bases. The CDR3 has 14 amino acids. CDR3 loop: CAWSWGDGSGEQYF. Here the CDR3 DNA reads TGTGCCTGGAGCTGGGGGGACGGGAGCGGCGAGCAGTACTTC.

V and J are TRBV11-2 and TRBJ1-1, with D unclear. V was clipped by 4 bases and J by 1 base, with 10 bases between them. Germline-derived CDR1 and CDR2 are SGHAT and FQNNGV. The CDR3 has 14 amino acids. CDR3 loop: CASSSPDTNTEAFF. CDR3 DNA: TGTGCCAGCAGCTCCCCAGACACGAACACTGAAGCTTTCTTT.

This clone was seen once. V usage is TRBV12-5 and J usage is TRBJ2-5; 12 nucleotides agree with TRBD2. This CDR3 spans 18 amino acids. Germline CDR1 and CDR2: LGHNT and FRNRAP. The V segment lost 3 bases and the J segment 5 bases; nucleotides outside the gene matches: 13. CDR3 in DNA: TGTGCTAGTGGTTTAGACCCTACTAGCGGGGGGCCGGTGGAGACCCAGTACTTC. This gives the protein CASGLDPTSGGPVETQYF.

The chain joins TRBV9 to TRBJ2-7, with 11 bases matching TRBD2. This CDR3 contains 15 residues. Germline trimming cut 4 bases from V and 3 bases from J; bases unmatched to any gene: 6. CDR1 SGDLS and CDR2 YYNGEE come from the germline V gene. The CDR3, as DNA: TGTGCCAGCAGCCCCGGGACTAGCGGCATCTACGAGCAGTACTTC. This translates into CASSPGTSGIYEQYF.